This section outlines one T cell receptor (beta chain) sequence together with its context. V was trimmed by 0 bases and J by 4 bases, leaving 13 bases between them. The CDR3 runs 16 residues. CDR1 is KGHSH, CDR2 LQKENI, per germline. Data came from immunoSEQ multiplex PCR; TCRdb stores just in-frame clones and leaves some out. Found here are around 300,000 clones, around four fifths of them singletons; the top ten hold 2.5% to 3.5%. This sample stems from a study of blood T cell repertoires in COVID-19. About the study: From T cells, B-cell-depleted T cells, or PBMCs came the material, which was cDNA or gDNA.

Sequencing was performed on peripheral blood. The clonotype originates from a man in his thirties or forties with active or convalescent COVID-19. The chain is built from TRBV18 and TRBJ1-3; unclear D gene. Here the CDR3 DNA reads TGTGCCAGCTCACCACCCCAGCAACTAATCGGAAACACCATATATTTT. As protein: CASSPPQQLIGNTIYF.